This TCR beta chain was identified during a study of T cell changes during pregnancy in multiple sclerosis. Some clones are missing from TCRdb's copy, which holds only in-frame ones; the method was immunoSEQ multiplex PCR. Seen here are tens of thousands of clones, over 80% observed once, and the top ten hold 0.45% to 0.75%. The CDR3 is made up of 14 amino acids. V was clipped by 5 bases and J by 4 bases, with 14 bases between them. The germline V gene encodes CDR1 SGHVS and CDR2 FNYEAQ. V and J are TRBV7-6 and TRBJ1-1, with D perhaps matching TRBD1 (5 bases). The TCR originated in a female donor with multiple sclerosis, enrolled in a pregnancy study. Sequenced here: CD4+ T cells from peripheral blood mononuclear cells, sampled in the first trimester of pregnancy. CDR3 sequence reads: CASSADYRSTEAFF. CDR3 sequence (DNA): TGTGCCAGCAGCGCCGATTACAGGAGCACTGAAGCTTTCTTT.